These 27 T cell receptor beta chains came from one sample sequenced in a study of cytomegalovirus exposure and HLA in healthy donors. The primer mix had 60 Vbeta and 13 Jbeta primers. Sequencing used immunoSEQ multiplex PCR; TCRdb keeps in-frame clones, though not all of them. Among about 76,000 clones, more than 65% were seen once, and the ten largest hold around 10%. The sequenced sample consisted of PBMCs. These receptors all stem from a male donor in good health and CMV-seropositive.

The chain joins TRBV11-2 to TRBJ2-1, with 9 bases aligning to TRBD1. The length of the CDR3 is 16 residues. CDR1 is SGHAT and CDR2 is FQNNGV in the germline V gene. With V trimmed by 5 bases and J by 2 bases, 7 bases remained unmatched. The CDR3 nucleotides read TGTGCCAGCAGCGCAACGGGGGACAGGGCCTACAATGAGCAGTTCTTC. It is translated as CASSATGDRAYNEQFF.

V is TRBV19 and J is TRBJ2-3; maybe TRBD2 (5 bases). The CDR3 contains 16 residues. V dropped 0 bases and J dropped 2 bases, with 12 bases sitting between them. The germline V gene has CDR1 LNHDA and CDR2 SQIVND (reference sequence). DNA of the CDR3: TGTGCCAGTAGTATAGAGCGGGCAGACCCCACAGATACGCAGTATTTT. Amino acids: CASSIERADPTDTQYF.

This sequence joins TRBV18 and TRBJ2-5; TRBD2 aligns across 15 bases. Per germline, CDR1 KGHSH and CDR2 LQKENI. The length of the CDR3 is 15 residues. J was trimmed by 5 bases and V by 5 bases; bases with no gene match: 3. The CDR3 DNA sequence: TGTGCCAGCTCATCGGGACTAGCGGGAGGTGAGACCCAGTACTTC. Its translation: CASSSGLAGGETQYF.

V is TRBV6-1 and J is TRBJ1-5, with D maybe TRBD1 (5 bases). Trimming pared 4 bases from V and 3 bases from J, leaving 7 bases between. This CDR3 spans 13 amino acids. The V gene's germline CDR1 is MNHNS and CDR2 SASEGT. CDR3 residues: CASSGQPNQPQHF. CDR3 bases: TGTGCCAGCAGTGGACAGCCCAATCAGCCCCAGCATTTT.

The chain recombines TRBV7-3 with TRBJ2-5; TRBD1 aligns across 7 bases. CDR3 length equals 13 residues. The trim removed 5 bases at V and 5 bases at J, leaving 5 bases unmatched. Germline loops: CDR1 SGHTA, CDR2 FQGTGA. For the CDR3, the DNA is TGTGCCAGCAGCCCCGACAGGGCCGAGACCCAGTACTTC. It yields the protein CASSPDRAETQYF.

This clone was picked up a small number of times. CDR3 protein: CASSVRLAGGSSYNEQFF. CDR3 in DNA: TGCGCCAGCAGTGTGCGACTAGCGGGAGGGAGCTCCTACAATGAGCAGTTCTTC. V and J are TRBV10-2 and TRBJ2-1, with 14 bases lining up with TRBD2. The CDR3 runs to 18 residues. Looked up from germline, CDR1 is WSHSY and CDR2 is SAAADI. Trimming removed 4 bases from V and 0 bases from J; junction bases left unmatched: 5.

The chain has TRBV27 and TRBJ2-5; D is possibly TRBD1 (6 bases). The tail of the sequence fits TRBJ2-7 better, so the J call may be wrong. The CDR3 is 16 amino acids. Germline CDR1 MNHEY, CDR2 SMNVEV (reference sequence). The CDR3 spells CASNMGASLRGYEQYF. The CDR3 coding sequence is TGTGCCAGCAACATGGGGGCTAGCCTTAGGGGTTACGAGCAGTACTTC.

The chain joins TRBV6-4 to TRBJ2-2, with a tentative D call TRBD1 (7 bases). Germline V lookup: CDR1 MRHNA, CDR2 SNTAGT. The CDR3 loop spans 17 amino acids. Trimming took off 2 bases at V and 2 bases at J, with 15 bases between the two ends. CDR3 DNA sequence: TGTGCCAGCAGTGACCAAGGACAGGAGGGAAACACCGGGGAGCTGTTTTTT. Translation gives CASSDQGQEGNTGELFF.

This clone was detected only a few times. The chain couples TRBV6-6 to TRBJ2-7; 7 bases are a match to TRBD2. Germline CDR1 MNHNY, CDR2 SVGAGI (reference sequence). V lost 6 bases to trimming and J lost 3 bases; unmatched junction nucleotides: 11. CDR3 length: 15 residues. The DNA for the CDR3 is TGTGCCAGCAGACCGAGCGGGACCCCACACTACGAGCAGTACTTC. It is translated as CASRPSGTPHYEQYF.

This chain uses TRBV19 with TRBJ2-7; 13 bases map to TRBD2. Germline loops: CDR1 LNHDA, CDR2 SQIVND (reference sequence). The CDR3 has 19 residues. The junction had 14 bases not matched to a gene; V was cut back by 4 bases and J by 2 bases. The DNA for the CDR3 is TGTGCCAGTAGTAGCCGCGGGACAGCCGGACTAGCGGGGGCCTACGAGCAGTACTTC. It is translated as CASSSRGTAGLAGAYEQYF.

The genes are TRBV5-4 and TRBJ2-5; 8 bases align to TRBD2. Germline CDR1 reads SGHNT; CDR2 reads YYREEE (reference sequence). This CDR3 comprises 16 residues. Losses at the gene ends were 5 bases for V and 5 bases for J; bases not matched to a gene: 14. The CDR3 DNA reads TGTGCCAGCAGTTCTGGGACCGGGGGGGCCTTTGAGACCCAGTACTTC. Protein sequence: CASSSGTGGAFETQYF. The variable domain in full, with the rest retrieved from reference TRBV5-4 and TRBJ2-5, is ETGVTQSPTHLIKTRGQQVTLRCSSQSGHNTVSWYQQALGQGPQFIFQYYREEENGRGNFPPRFSGLQFPNYSSELNVNALELDDSALYLCASSSGTGGAFETQYFGPGTRLLVL.

The rearrangement uses TRBV29-1 and TRBJ1-5, with a possible D match to TRBD1 (6 bases). Deletions cut 4 bases from V and 5 bases from J, with 15 bases between. Germline CDR1 reads SQVTM; CDR2 reads ANQGSEA. The CDR3 is 14 amino acids. In DNA, the CDR3 is TGCAGCGTTGGAGTGCTGGCAGGGGATCAGCCCCAGCATTTT. This sequence encodes CSVGVLAGDQPQHF.

This clone occurred a few times. The J gene is TRBJ1-4, the V gene TRBV30, with 7 positions matching TRBD1. V was pared by 1 base and J by 5 bases, with 13 bases of the junction left unmatched. Germline loops: CDR1 GTSNPN, CDR2 SVGIG (reference sequence). This CDR3 spans 17 amino acids. The CDR3, as DNA: TGTGCCTGGAGTGGGACCCGGTGGGGACAGATCAATGAAAAACTGTTTTTT. Translated: CAWSGTRWGQINEKLFF. The whole variable domain, filled in from reference TRBV30 and TRBJ1-4, reads SQTIHQWPATLVQPVGSPLSLECTVEGTSNPNLYWYRQAAGRGLQLLFYSVGIGQISSEVPQNLSASRPQDRQFILSSKKLLLSDSGFYLCAWSGTRWGQINEKLFFGSGTQLSVL.

This chain uses TRBV5-6 with TRBJ2-2; D gene ambiguous. V was cut by 0 bases and J by 4 bases, with 13 bases left in between. The CDR3 covers 16 residues. Germline loops: CDR1 SGHDT, CDR2 YYEEEE. CDR3 nucleotides: TGTGCCAGCAGCTTGGGGTCAGGCTCGGTCACCGGGGAGCTGTTTTTT. Its translation is CASSLGSGSVTGELFF. Drawing the rest from reference TRBV5-6 and TRBJ2-2, the complete variable domain is DAGVTQSPTHLIKTRGQQVTLRCSPKSGHDTVSWYQQALGQGPQFIFQYYEEEERQRGNFPDRFSGHQFPNYSSELNVNALLLGDSALYLCASSLGSGSVTGELFFGEGSRLTVL.

This sequence joins TRBV9 and TRBJ2-2; the match to TRBD2 covers 11 bases. Germline CDR1 is SGDLS and CDR2 is YYNGEE. V shed 0 bases and J 2 bases; nucleotides not matched to a gene: 6. The CDR3 totals 18 residues. In nucleotides, the CDR3 is TGTGCCAGCAGCGTAGAGGGGACTAGCGGAGTAAACACCGGGGAGCTGTTTTTT. The encoded protein is CASSVEGTSGVNTGELFF.

This chain uses TRBV5-3 with TRBJ2-5, with TRBD2 as a possible D gene (6 bases). TRBV5-3 is given ORF status, its function remaining uncertain. The CDR3 spans 16 residues. V gave up 0 bases and J gave up 4 bases, with 16 bases separating them. In nucleotides, the CDR3 is TGTGCCAGAAGCTTGGGGGCCGGTCCCGGGGGAGAGACCCAGTACTTC. It encodes CARSLGAGPGGETQYF.

J is TRBJ2-3 and V is TRBV5-1, with TRBD1 as a possible D gene (5 bases). The CDR3 is 13 residues long. V lost 5 bases to trimming and J lost 2 bases, with 9 bases between them. The germline CDR1 and CDR2 sequences are SGHRS and YFSETQ. The DNA of the CDR3 is TGCGCCAGCAGGTCACAGGTCACAGATACGCAGTATTTT. This sequence encodes CASRSQVTDTQYF.

This clone was detected a few times. This chain uses TRBV9 with TRBJ2-5; 8 bases fit TRBD2. Per the germline V gene, CDR1 is SGDLS and CDR2 is YYNGEE. This CDR3 region has 15 residues. After removal of 0 bases from V and 3 bases from J, the junction contained 4 bases not matched to a gene. CDR3: CASSVGLASEETQYF. The CDR3 nucleotides are TGTGCCAGCAGCGTAGGACTAGCGTCTGAAGAGACCCAGTACTTC.

The chain combines TRBV5-1 with TRBJ1-1; TRBD1 agrees at 12 bases. The CDR3 spans 16 residues. Germline V CDR1 and CDR2: SGHRS, YFSETQ. Unmatched junction bases numbered 7, after V lost 7 bases and J lost 0 bases. CDR3 DNA: TGCGCCAGCTCCGGGACAGGGGGCCTGATGAACACTGAAGCTTTCTTT. Amino acids: CASSGTGGLMNTEAFF.

This clone was observed a few times. The chain carries TRBV30 and TRBJ1-2; 7 nucleotides align to TRBD1. This CDR3 comprises 15 residues. V was pared by 3 bases and J by 4 bases, with 11 bases of the junction left unmatched. Germline V lookup: CDR1 GTSNPN, CDR2 SVGIG (reference sequence). In DNA, the CDR3 is TGTGCCTGGAGCGTGGGGCAGGGGGTTCGCTATGGCTACACCTTC. This codes for CAWSVGQGVRYGYTF. The full variable domain, its missing parts supplied by reference TRBV30 and TRBJ1-2, is SQTIHQWPATLVQPVGSPLSLECTVEGTSNPNLYWYRQAAGRGLQLLFYSVGIGQISSEVPQNLSASRPQDRQFILSSKKLLLSDSGFYLCAWSVGQGVRYGYTFGSGTRLTVV.

V gene TRBV6-1 combines with J gene TRBJ1-1; D unclear. Germline values: CDR1 MNHNS, CDR2 SASEGT. Deletions cut 6 bases from V and 9 bases from J, with 14 bases between. The CDR3 runs 12 residues. The CDR3 region has the DNA TGTGCCAGCAGCGTCGGCGACAAGAAAGCTTTCTTT. It encodes CASSVGDKKAFF.

The chain recombines TRBV12-5 with TRBJ1-4, with a tentative D call TRBD1 (6 bases). V lost 2 bases and J lost 3, with 10 bases in between. This CDR3 has 15 amino acids. Germline CDR1 reads LGHNT; CDR2 reads FRNRAP. Here the CDR3 DNA reads TGTGCTAGTGGTTTGCAGGGGCTGTCTAATGAAAAACTGTTTTTT. Protein sequence: CASGLQGLSNEKLFF.

CDR3 sequence reads: CASSFNGRSGETQYF. The CDR3 region has the DNA TGCGCCAGCAGCTTTAACGGGAGGTCGGGAGAGACCCAGTACTTC. The genes are TRBV5-1 and TRBJ2-5; 7 nucleotides agree with TRBD2. The CDR3 loop spans 15 amino acids. CDR1 is SGHRS, CDR2 YFSETQ, per germline. With 2 bases clipped from V and 4 bases from J, the junction kept 8 bases outside the gene matches.

This chain links TRBV2 with TRBJ2-5, with 13 bases matching TRBD2. The CDR3 is made up of 16 amino acids. Germline-derived CDR1 and CDR2 are SNHLY and FYNNEI. Trimming at V came to 4 bases and at J to 4 bases, leaving 6 bases not matched to a gene. The CDR3 region is CASSGTSGRAGETQYF. DNA of the CDR3: TGTGCCAGCAGTGGAACTAGCGGGAGGGCCGGAGAGACCCAGTACTTC.

The chain is built from TRBV12-5 and TRBJ2-2, with D perhaps TRBD2 (6 bases). The V and J ends lost 1 base and 6 bases respectively, with 12 bases between them. CDR3 size: 15 residues. Germline CDR1 reads LGHNT; CDR2 reads FRNRAP. This CDR3 is CASGLANWGAGELFF. CDR3 in DNA: TGTGCTAGTGGTTTGGCCAATTGGGGGGCCGGGGAGCTGTTTTTT.

This chain uses TRBV11-2 with TRBJ1-4; TRBD1 is a possible D gene (6 bases). With 5 bases removed from V and 3 bases from J, the gap between germline ends came to 10 bases. This CDR3 comprises 14 residues. The germline gives CDR1 SGHAT, CDR2 FQNNGV. CDR3 coding DNA: TGTGCCAGCAGCCCGACAGGCTCTAATGAAAAACTGTTTTTT. Its protein is CASSPTGSNEKLFF.

In nucleotides, the CDR3 is TGCGCCAGCAGCTGGACTAGCGACTACGAGCAGTACTTC. This sequence encodes CASSWTSDYEQYF. V and J are TRBV5-1 and TRBJ2-5; 9 positions match TRBD2. With the DNA end fitting TRBJ2-7 better, the J assignment may be wrong. CDR3 size: 13 residues. Germline CDR1 and CDR2: SGHRS and YFSETQ.